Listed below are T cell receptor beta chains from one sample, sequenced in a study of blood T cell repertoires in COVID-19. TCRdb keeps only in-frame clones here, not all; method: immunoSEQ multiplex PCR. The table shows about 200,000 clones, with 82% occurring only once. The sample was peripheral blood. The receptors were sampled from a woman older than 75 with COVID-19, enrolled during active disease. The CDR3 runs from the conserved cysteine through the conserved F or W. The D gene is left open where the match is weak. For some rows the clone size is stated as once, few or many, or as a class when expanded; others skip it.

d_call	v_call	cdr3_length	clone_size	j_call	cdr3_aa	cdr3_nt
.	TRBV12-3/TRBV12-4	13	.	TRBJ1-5	CASSTSGGQPQHF	TGTGCCAGCAGTACTAGTGGAGGTCAGCCCCAGCATTTT
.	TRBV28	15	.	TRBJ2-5	CASSLRSRREETQYF	TGTGCCAGCAGTTTACGCTCGCGGCGGGAAGAGACCCAGTACTTC
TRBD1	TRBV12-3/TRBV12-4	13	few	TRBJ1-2	CASSPRTGHGYTF	TGTGCCAGCAGTCCTAGGACAGGGCACGGCTACACCTTC
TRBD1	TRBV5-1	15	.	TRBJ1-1	CASSLKGADSTEAFF	TGCGCCAGCAGCTTGAAGGGGGCCGATAGCACTGAAGCTTTCTTT
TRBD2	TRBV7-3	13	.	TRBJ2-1	CASSAGGPNEQFF	TGTGCCAGCAGCGCGGGGGGGCCAAATGAGCAGTTCTTC
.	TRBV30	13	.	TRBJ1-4	CAWSGGDAEKLFF	TGTGCCTGGAGTGGGGGGGACGCGGAAAAACTGTTTTTT
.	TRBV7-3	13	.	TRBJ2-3	CASSPRLADTQYF	TGTGCCAGCAGCCCCAGACTAGCAGATACGCAGTATTTT
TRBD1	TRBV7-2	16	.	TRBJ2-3	CASSLASGGGTDTQYF	TGTGCCAGCAGCTTAGCTTCAGGGGGCGGCACAGATACGCAGTATTTT
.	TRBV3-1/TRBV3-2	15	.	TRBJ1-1	CASSQDGAPRLAAFF	TGTGCCAGCAGCCAAGATGGGGCCCCCCGCTTGGCGGCTTTCTTT
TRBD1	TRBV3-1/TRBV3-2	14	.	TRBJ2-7	CASSQPGQGRPQYF	TGTGCCAGCAGCCAACCGGGACAGGGAAGGCCGCAGTACTTC
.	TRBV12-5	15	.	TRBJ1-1	CASGRGGQTNTEAFF	TGTGCTAGTGGCCGGGGGGGGCAGACGAACACTGAAGCTTTCTTT
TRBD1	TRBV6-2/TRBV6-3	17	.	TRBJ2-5	CASSYDVDRALQETQYF	TGTGCCAGCAGTTACGATGTCGACAGGGCCCTCCAAGAGACCCAGTACTTC
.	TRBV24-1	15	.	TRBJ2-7	CATSEGRKTRDEQYF	TGTGCCACCAGTGAAGGGAGAAAAACCCGGGACGAGCAGTACTTC
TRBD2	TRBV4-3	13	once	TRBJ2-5	CASSSGLAETQYF	TGCGCCAGCAGCTCTGGACTAGCCGAGACCCAGTACTTC
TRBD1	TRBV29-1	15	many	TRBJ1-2	CSVLPGTGAFYGYTF	TGCAGCGTTCTCCCTGGGACAGGGGCCTTCTATGGCTACACCTTC
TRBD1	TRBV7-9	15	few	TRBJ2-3	CASSHGTGEADTQYF	TGTGCCAGCAGCCATGGGACAGGGGAGGCAGATACGCAGTATTTT
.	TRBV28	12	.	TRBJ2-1	CATGINYNEQFF	TGTGCCACCGGGATTAACTACAATGAGCAGTTCTTC
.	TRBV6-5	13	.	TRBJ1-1	CASTVLMNTEAFF	TGTGCCAGCACGGTCCTTATGAACACTGAAGCTTTCTTT
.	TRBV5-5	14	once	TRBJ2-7	CASSRPGSPHEQYF	TGTGCCAGCAGCAGACCAGGGTCCCCACACGAGCAGTACTTC
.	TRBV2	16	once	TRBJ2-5	CASSELARLSRQTQYF	TGTGCCAGCAGTGAATTGGCGAGACTATCGAGACAGACCCAGTACTTC
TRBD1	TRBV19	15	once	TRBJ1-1	CASRAPGTENTEAFF	TGTGCCAGTAGGGCGCCCGGGACAGAGAACACTGAAGCTTTCTTT
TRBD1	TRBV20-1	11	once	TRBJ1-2	CIADRVGLYTF	TGCATCGCGGACAGGGTGGGATTGTACACCTTC